A single sample gave rise to the 26 T cell receptor beta chains below, sequenced in a study of control samples from healthy donors and cancer patients. The protocol was immunoSEQ multiplex PCR, while the TCRdb copy is restricted to in-frame clones and leaves out a portion. The repertoire holds 150,000 to 200,000 clones, with 90% as singletons. The specimen sequenced was blood. All receptors derive from a woman in her fifties or sixties in good health.

The gene calls are TRBV6-1 and TRBJ1-2; 7 bases are a match to TRBD1. The CDR3 loop spans 15 amino acids. After removal of 2 bases from V and 4 bases from J, the junction contained 7 bases not matched to a gene. Looked up from germline, CDR1 is MNHNS and CDR2 is SASEGT. CDR3 nucleotides: TGTGCCAGCAGTGAAATGGGACAGACGACCTATGGCTACACCTTC. This translates into CASSEMGQTTYGYTF.

The DNA for the CDR3 is TGTGCCATCTCTCGGCAGGGGGCGATCTATAACTATGGCTACACCTTC. This encodes CAISRQGAIYNYGYTF. J is TRBJ1-2 and V is TRBV10-3, with TRBD1 matching over 8 bases. In germline, CDR1 is ENHRY, CDR2 SYGVKD. The junction had 12 bases not matched to a gene; V was cut back by 8 bases and J by 1 base. The CDR3 has 16 residues.

This CDR3 reads CASSPSGAYGYTF. The CDR3 DNA is TGTGCCAGCAGCCCTTCAGGGGCGTATGGCTACACCTTC. The rearrangement joins TRBV7-9 to TRBJ1-2, with D perhaps matching TRBD1 (6 bases). The germline CDR1 and CDR2 sequences are SEHNR and FQNEAQ (reference sequence). This CDR3 has 13 residues. Trimming removed 5 bases at V and 5 bases at J, with 12 bases between.

The rearrangement joins TRBV19 to TRBJ1-2; the D is unclear. The ends were cut back, 1 base at V and 2 bases at J, with 8 bases in the middle. CDR1 LNHDA and CDR2 SQIVND come from the germline V gene (reference sequence). This CDR3 has 14 residues. This CDR3 is CASSIGTANYGYTF. In DNA, the CDR3 is TGTGCCAGTAGTATAGGCACAGCCAACTATGGCTACACCTTC. Full variable domain (remainder filled in from reference TRBV19 and TRBJ1-2): DGGITQSPKYLFRKEGQNVTLSCEQNLNHDAMYWYRQDPGQGLRLIYYSQIVNDFQKGDIAEGYSVSREKKESFPLTVTSAQKNPTAFYLCASSIGTANYGYTFGSGTRLTVV.

This chain links TRBV11-1 with TRBJ1-1; 7 positions match TRBD1. The CDR3 sequence is 14 residues long. CDR1 SGHAT and CDR2 FQDESV come from the germline V gene (reference sequence). Trimming took 1 base from V and 3 from J; bases not matched to a gene: 2. The CDR3 here is CASSLVRGYTEAFF. The CDR3 DNA sequence: TGTGCCAGCAGCTTAGTCAGGGGGTACACTGAAGCTTTCTTT.

The chain joins TRBV27 to TRBJ1-5; the match to TRBD1 covers 8 bases. Germline CDR1 MNHEY, CDR2 SMNVEV (reference sequence). The CDR3 runs 16 residues. The ends lost 5 bases at V and 0 bases at J; junction bases unmatched: 6. CDR3 in amino acids: CASSPQGGDSNQPQHF. Written as DNA, the CDR3 is TGTGCCAGCAGTCCACAGGGGGGAGATAGCAATCAGCCCCAGCATTTT.

Here the CDR3 DNA reads TGTGCCAGTAGTATAGATCGGGGGGGACGACCAAGGCAGCCCCAGCATTTT. It yields the protein CASSIDRGGRPRQPQHF. V usage is TRBV19 and J usage is TRBJ1-5, with TRBD1 as a possible D gene (5 bases). Germline V gives CDR1 LNHDA, CDR2 SQIVND (reference sequence). The CDR3 spans 17 residues. Trimming removed 0 bases at V and 7 bases at J, with 19 bases between. Drawing the rest from reference TRBV19 and TRBJ1-5, the complete variable domain is DGGITQSPKYLFRKEGQNVTLSCEQNLNHDAMYWYRQDPGQGLRLIYYSQIVNDFQKGDIAEGYSVSREKKESFPLTVTSAQKNPTAFYLCASSIDRGGRPRQPQHFGDGTRLSIL.

The chain employs TRBV5-1 and TRBJ2-5, with 8 bases fitting TRBD1. The CDR3 has 15 amino acids. Germline CDR1 SGHRS, CDR2 YFSETQ. The V and J ends lost 3 bases and 4 bases, in that order; junction bases with no gene match: 8. The CDR3 region is CASSSRTGTGETQYF. The CDR3 DNA is TGCGCCAGCAGCTCCCGGACAGGGACTGGAGAGACCCAGTACTTC. The full variable domain, with the rest looked up from reference TRBV5-1 and TRBJ2-5, is KAGVTQTPRYLIKTRGQQVTLSCSPISGHRSVSWYQQTPGQGLQFLFEYFSETQRNKGNFPGRFSGRQFSNSRSEMNVSTLELGDSALYLCASSSRTGTGETQYFGPGTRLLVL.

The V call is TRBV5-1, the J call TRBJ2-7, with D hard to call. V was trimmed by 5 bases and J by 6 bases, leaving 9 bases between them. The CDR3 sequence is 11 residues long. CDR1 and CDR2 (germline): SGHRS, YFSETQ. DNA of the CDR3: TGCGCCAGCAGTCAATTGGGCGAGCAGTACTTC. This translates into CASSQLGEQYF. The whole variable domain, remainder taken from reference TRBV5-1 and TRBJ2-7, is KAGVTQTPRYLIKTRGQQVTLSCSPISGHRSVSWYQQTPGQGLQFLFEYFSETQRNKGNFPGRFSGRQFSNSRSEMNVSTLELGDSALYLCASSQLGEQYFGPGTRLTVT.

The rearrangement uses TRBV5-1 and TRBJ1-1; the match to TRBD1 covers 7 bases. Germline V gene lookup returns CDR1 SGHRS and CDR2 YFSETQ. This CDR3 has 14 amino acids. V gave up 0 bases and J gave up 1 base; unmatched junction bases: 0. The CDR3 loop is CASSLDRGNTEAFF. The CDR3 DNA reads TGCGCCAGCAGCTTGGACAGGGGGAACACTGAAGCTTTCTTT.

There are a few counts of this clone. CDR3 bases: TGTGCCAGTAGTATAGGAACCCCCGGAGCCTACGAGCAGTACTTC. Translated, it gives CASSIGTPGAYEQYF. The V gene is TRBV19, the J gene TRBJ2-7; D ambiguous. Germline V gene sequence: CDR1 LNHDA, CDR2 SQIVND (reference sequence). This CDR3 contains 15 residues. V shed 1 base and J shed 2 bases, with 12 bases lying between them.

The chain couples TRBV7-3 to TRBJ1-6; tentative D call: TRBD1 (6 bases). This CDR3 has 14 residues. CDR1 is SGHTA and CDR2 is FQGTGA in the germline V gene. V was clipped by 1 base and J by 10 bases, with 11 bases between them. CDR3 coding DNA: TGTGCCAGCAGCTTAAGGGGGCTCAGGTCACCCCTCCACTTT. It translates to CASSLRGLRSPLHF.

The V and J genes are TRBV7-9 and TRBJ2-3; 14 bases are a match to TRBD2. Per the germline V gene, CDR1 is SEHNR and CDR2 is FQNEAQ (reference sequence). This CDR3 spans 16 amino acids. With V trimmed by 5 bases and J by 4 bases, 5 bases remained unmatched. CDR3: CASSMTSGRAADTQYF. CDR3 nucleotide sequence: TGTGCCAGCAGCATGACTAGCGGGAGGGCAGCAGATACGCAGTATTTT.

The rearrangement joins TRBV6-5 to TRBJ1-1; D call uncertain. In germline, CDR1 is MNHEY, CDR2 SVGAGI. This CDR3 contains 13 residues. Trimming left V 5 bases short and J 6 bases short, with 13 bases between. CDR3 region: CASSLTQHPEAFF. For the CDR3, the DNA is TGTGCCAGCAGTCTGACACAACATCCTGAAGCTTTCTTT.

CDR3 residues: CATSDTGTDIYEQYF. CDR3 coding DNA: TGTGCCACCAGTGATACCGGGACAGACATCTACGAGCAGTACTTC. V and J are TRBV24-1 and TRBJ2-7, with 7 nucleotides matching TRBD1. The V and J ends lost 3 bases and 3 bases, in that order; junction bases with no gene match: 7. The CDR3 contains 15 residues. Germline CDR1 reads KGHDR; CDR2 reads SFDVKD.

The chain carries TRBV30 and TRBJ1-2, with D hard to call. Trimming cost V 3 bases and J 0 bases, with 5 bases left between them. CDR3 length: 12 amino acids. CDR1 GTSNPN and CDR2 SVGIG come from the germline V gene (reference sequence). The CDR3 bases are TGTGCCTGGAGAGGCCCTAACTATGGCTACACCTTC. Translation gives CAWRGPNYGYTF. Drawing the rest from reference TRBV30 and TRBJ1-2, the complete variable domain is SQTIHQWPATLVQPVGSPLSLECTVEGTSNPNLYWYRQAAGRGLQLLFYSVGIGQISSEVPQNLSASRPQDRQFILSSKKLLLSDSGFYLCAWRGPNYGYTFGSGTRLTVV.

CDR3: CASSLALWTSGSGANVLTF. The CDR3 DNA follows: TGTGCCAGCAGCTTAGCGCTATGGACTAGCGGCTCTGGGGCCAACGTCCTGACTTTC. The J gene is TRBJ2-6, the V gene TRBV7-9, with 10 nucleotides matching TRBD2. V trimming: 0 bases; J trimming: 0 bases; junction bases outside the gene matches: 5. Germline CDR1 and CDR2: SEHNR and FQNEAQ (reference sequence). CDR3 length equals 19 residues.

This chain links TRBV30 with TRBJ2-7; possibly TRBD2 for D (6 bases). V was trimmed by 1 base and J by 5 bases, leaving 21 bases between them. Germline CDR1 is GTSNPN and CDR2 is SVGIG (reference sequence). The CDR3 consists of 16 residues. In DNA, the CDR3 is TGTGCCTGGAGTGGGTTGCGAACGGGAGAGAAGAACGAGCAGTACTTC. This translates into CAWSGLRTGEKNEQYF.

The chain uses TRBV4-1 and TRBJ2-2, with 12 bases that match TRBD2. This CDR3 has 16 residues. Germline CDR1 reads MGHRA; CDR2 reads YSYEKL. Trimming cost V 1 base and J 8 bases; bases outside gene matches: 5. For the CDR3, the DNA is TGCGCCAGCAGCCAAGGACTAGCGGGAGTAAGGGGGGAGCTGTTTTTT. It translates to CASSQGLAGVRGELFF.

The V and J genes are TRBV18 and TRBJ1-3, with D unresolved. CDR1 and CDR2 from the germline V gene are KGHSH and LQKENI. V was clipped by 0 bases and J by 0 bases, with 15 bases between them. CDR3 length equals 18 residues. The chain's CDR3 is CASSPPNGRLDSGNTIYF. CDR3 in DNA: TGTGCCAGCTCACCACCCAACGGCCGCCTAGACTCTGGAAACACCATATATTTT.

This clone was recorded at least ten times. This chain links TRBV4-1 with TRBJ1-2; 8 bases are a match to TRBD1. Germline V CDR1 and CDR2: MGHRA, YSYEKL. The CDR3 spans 15 residues. Germline trimming cut 2 bases from V and 9 bases from J; bases unmatched to any gene: 11. The CDR3 region is CASSQPDRAIGSYTF. The CDR3 DNA reads as TGCGCCAGCAGCCAACCGGACAGGGCAATAGGGAGCTACACCTTC.

The gene calls are TRBV30 and TRBJ1-2; D is perhaps TRBD1 (5 bases). The CDR3 runs 11 residues. Germline CDR1 is GTSNPN and CDR2 is SVGIG (reference sequence). The V and J ends lost 2 bases and 11 bases respectively, with 12 bases between them. DNA of the CDR3: TGTGCCTGGAGTCAGGGCTCAAGATACACCTTC. Translated: CAWSQGSRYTF. The full variable domain, in which reference TRBV30 and TRBJ1-2 provide the parts outside the CDR3, is SQTIHQWPATLVQPVGSPLSLECTVEGTSNPNLYWYRQAAGRGLQLLFYSVGIGQISSEVPQNLSASRPQDRQFILSSKKLLLSDSGFYLCAWSQGSRYTFGSGTRLTVV.

The chain couples TRBV7-8 to TRBJ1-2; a possible D gene is TRBD1 (6 bases). Germline loops: CDR1 SGHVS, CDR2 FQNEAQ. The CDR3 extends over 16 amino acids. Trimming stripped 0 bases from V and 4 bases from J, with 15 bases between. For the CDR3, the DNA is TGTGCCAGCAGCTTAGCGAACCCGGGGGGCGGCTATGGCTACACCTTC. Its protein is CASSLANPGGGYGYTF.

The rearrangement uses TRBV5-4 and TRBJ1-1, with unresolved D. CDR1 and CDR2 from the germline V gene are SGHNT and YYREEE (reference sequence). The CDR3 loop spans 12 amino acids. Trimming left V 4 bases short and J 9 bases short, with 13 bases between. The CDR3 DNA follows: TGTGCCAGCAGCCAAACTCAGGAGAAAGCTTTCTTT. Translated, it gives CASSQTQEKAFF.

J is TRBJ2-7 and V is TRBV28; D is undetermined. CDR1 and CDR2 from the germline V gene are MDHEN and SYDVKM. Trimming shortened V by 6 bases and J by 3 bases, and 21 bases separated the two germline ends. The CDR3 is 16 amino acids. CDR3: CASSYSRAGTHYEQYF. The DNA of the CDR3 is TGTGCCAGCAGCTATTCCCGGGCCGGCACACACTACGAGCAGTACTTC.

CDR3 in amino acids: CASSPGGENYGYTF. As DNA, the CDR3 is TGTGCCAGCTCACCGGGGGGGGAGAACTATGGCTACACCTTC. The chain carries TRBV18 and TRBJ1-2, with D possibly TRBD1 on 5 matching bases. V dropped 3 bases and J dropped 2 bases, with 10 bases sitting between them. CDR1 is KGHSH, CDR2 LQKENI, per germline. This CDR3 contains 14 residues.